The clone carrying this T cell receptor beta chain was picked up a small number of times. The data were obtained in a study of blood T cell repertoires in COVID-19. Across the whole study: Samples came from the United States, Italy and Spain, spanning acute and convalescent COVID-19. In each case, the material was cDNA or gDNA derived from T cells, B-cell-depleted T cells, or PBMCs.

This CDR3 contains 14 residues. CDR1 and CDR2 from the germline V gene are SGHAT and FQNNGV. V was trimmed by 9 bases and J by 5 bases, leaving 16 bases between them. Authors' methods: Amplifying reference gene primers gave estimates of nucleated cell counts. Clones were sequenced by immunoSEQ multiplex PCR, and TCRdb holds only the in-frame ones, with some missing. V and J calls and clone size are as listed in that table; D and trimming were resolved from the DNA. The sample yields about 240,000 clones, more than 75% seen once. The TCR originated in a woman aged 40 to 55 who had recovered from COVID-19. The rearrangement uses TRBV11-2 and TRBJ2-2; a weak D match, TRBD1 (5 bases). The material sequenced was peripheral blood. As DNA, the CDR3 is TGTGCCAGTAAACTGGCAGGGTGGACCGGGGAGCTGTTTTTT. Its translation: CASKLAGWTGELFF.